The rows below give T cell receptor beta chains drawn from one sample of a study of cytomegalovirus exposure and HLA in healthy donors. Clones were read by immunoSEQ multiplex PCR, and TCRdb kept only the in-frame ones, dropping some. The table lists nearly 95,000 clones, around 8% of them singletons. The sequenced sample was PBMCs. The receptors originated from a man aged 50 to 59 in good health and CMV-seronegative. Both conserved end residues are trimmed from each CDR3.

>TRBV10-1|TRBJ2-5
ASTSSGLRLEETQY
>TRBV9|TRBJ2-2
ASSVVENTGELF
>TRBV4-1|TRBJ1-1
ASSQVPIDLSRTEAF
>TRBV9|TRBJ1-2
ASSVGEGRSNYGYT
>TRBV7-9|TRBJ1-3
ASSPEGNSGNTIY
>TRBV7-8|TRBJ1-5
ASSSTTTGWGSQPQH
>TRBV28|NA
ASSLSNRGRNEQY
>TRBV28|TRBJ1-5
ASSRTVEGNQPQH
>TRBV5-6|TRBJ1-1
ASSLSFPTEAF
>TRBV27|TRBJ1-6
ASSSATGRYNSPLH
>TRBV7-8|TRBJ1-4
ASSPDRGRRLF
>TRBV5-4|TRBJ2-5
ASFEGRGGAETQY
>TRBV6-4|TRBJ2-2
ASSAQTSVNTGELF
>TRBV6-1|TRBJ2-7
ASREGVGGEQY
>TRBV7-6|TRBJ1-2
ASSLGSGYGYT
>TRBV10-3|TRBJ1-2
AISGQINYGYT
>TRBV19|TRBJ2-1
ASRQGASGSDEQF
>TRBV28|TRBJ1-1
ASSGNTEAF
>TRBV7-9|TRBJ2-3
ASSSLTGYGTDTQY
>TRBV27|TRBJ1-4
ASSFRGTNEKLF
>TRBV6-1|TRBJ2-3
ASSALAGADTQY
>TRBV29-1|TRBJ1-2
SVLEDGYT
>TRBV4-3|TRBJ1-4
ASSQDRTGEKLF
>TRBV27|TRBJ2-2
ASSSLAGVFTGELF
>TRBV15|TRBJ2-7
ATSGRTRNWGEQY
>TRBV11-3|TRBJ2-1
ASSLQSTGAIDNEQF
>TRBV5-4|TRBJ1-3
ASSQAGQGGGNTIY
>TRBV5-1|TRBJ1-2
ASSLGDSWYGYT
>TRBV29-1|TRBJ2-7
SVEPGGGNEQY
>TRBV9|TRBJ2-1
ASTRTVGHGEQF
>TRBV28|TRBJ2-3
ASSSQGPQRGDTQY
>TRBV5-4|TRBJ2-5
ASSLDPGTSRETQY
>TRBV6-4|TRBJ2-2
ASSVQDTGELF
>TRBV10-3|TRBJ2-3
AISEAASGRGADTQY
>TRBV27|TRBJ2-5
ASKLTVLTETQY
>TRBV6-5|TRBJ2-3
ASGPGGAYTQY
>TRBV28|TRBJ2-1
ASSTRDRGAYNEQF
>TRBV19|TRBJ1-1
ASSIPSTGLNTEAF
>TRBV7-2|TRBJ1-1
ASSPTGGIRAF
>TRBV5-1|TRBJ2-3
ASSLQGPSGDTQY
>TRBV7-2|TRBJ1-2
ASSSGQGGGYT
>TRBV18|TRBJ2-5
ASSLRDRGQETQY
>TRBV9|TRBJ1-4
ASSAGDREKLF
>TRBV5-3|TRBJ1-6
AKGKGTGNSPLH
>TRBV5-1|TRBJ2-7
ASSPGTSGFGDEQY
>TRBV19|TRBJ2-1
ATERKGYNEQF
>TRBV9|TRBJ1-1
ASTPTGMNTEAF
>TRBV18|TRBJ1-1
ASSPLVNTEAF
>TRBV29-1|TRBJ1-6
SVGVASGNNSPLH
>TRBV6-1|TRBJ1-5
ASGQGTNQPQH
>TRBV6-6|TRBJ1-5
ASTKGDSNQPQH